This T cell receptor beta chain was retrieved from a study of blood T cell repertoires in COVID-19. As for the study in general: Samples came from the United States, Italy and Spain, spanning acute and convalescent COVID-19. PBMCs, B-cell-depleted T cells, or T cells provided the cDNA or gDNA that made up the material.

In the original analysis: Nucleated cell number was recorded as an estimate derived from reference gene primer amplification. The assay was immunoSEQ multiplex PCR, and TCRdb's table has in-frame clones only and misses some. V and J calls plus clone size are reproduced from that table; the DNA served to infer D and trimming. Of about 150,000 clones listed, about 88% were seen once; the top ten hold 2.5%. The CDR3 length is 13 residues. Germline loops: CDR1 SGHAT, CDR2 FQNNGV. V lost 2 bases and J 7 bases, leaving 8 bases between the germline ends. This TCR was recovered from a human donor with COVID-19, enrolled during active disease. The donor label of this sample is uncertain. The chain has TRBV11-2 and TRBJ1-4, with TRBD1 as a possible D gene (5 bases). The sequencing sample was made of peripheral blood. The DNA for the CDR3 is TGTGCCAGCAGCTTATTCAGGGTTGAAAAACTGTTTTTT. Protein: CASSLFRVEKLFF.